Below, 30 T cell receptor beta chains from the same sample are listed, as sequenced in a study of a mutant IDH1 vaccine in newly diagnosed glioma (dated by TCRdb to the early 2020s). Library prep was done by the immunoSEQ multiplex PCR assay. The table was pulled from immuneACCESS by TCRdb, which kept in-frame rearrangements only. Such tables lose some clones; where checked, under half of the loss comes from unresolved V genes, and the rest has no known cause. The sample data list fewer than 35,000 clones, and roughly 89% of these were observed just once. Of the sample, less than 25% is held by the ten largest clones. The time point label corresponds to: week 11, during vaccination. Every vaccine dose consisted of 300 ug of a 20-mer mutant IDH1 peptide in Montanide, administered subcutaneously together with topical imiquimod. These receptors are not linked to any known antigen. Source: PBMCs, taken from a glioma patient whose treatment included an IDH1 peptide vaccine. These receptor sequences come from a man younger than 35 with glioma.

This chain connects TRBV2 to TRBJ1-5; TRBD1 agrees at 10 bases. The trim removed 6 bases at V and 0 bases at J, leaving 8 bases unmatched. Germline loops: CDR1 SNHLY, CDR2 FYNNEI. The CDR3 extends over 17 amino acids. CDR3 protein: CASSSGQGMNSNQPQHF. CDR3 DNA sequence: TGTGCCAGCAGCTCGGGACAGGGGATGAATAGCAATCAGCCCCAGCATTTT. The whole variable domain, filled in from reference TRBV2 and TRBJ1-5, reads EPEVTQTPSHQVTQMGQEVILRCVPISNHLYFYWYRQILGQKVEFLVSFYNNEISEKSEIFDDQFSVERPDGSNFTLKIRSTKLEDSAMYFCASSSGQGMNSNQPQHFGDGTRLSIL.

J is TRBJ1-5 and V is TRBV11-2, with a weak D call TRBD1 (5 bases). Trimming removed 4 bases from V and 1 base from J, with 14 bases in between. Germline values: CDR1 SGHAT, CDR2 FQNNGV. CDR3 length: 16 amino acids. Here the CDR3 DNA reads TGTGCCAGCAGCTCCGGGGCGGGGCGCAGCAATCAGCCCCAGCATTTT. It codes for CASSSGAGRSNQPQHF.

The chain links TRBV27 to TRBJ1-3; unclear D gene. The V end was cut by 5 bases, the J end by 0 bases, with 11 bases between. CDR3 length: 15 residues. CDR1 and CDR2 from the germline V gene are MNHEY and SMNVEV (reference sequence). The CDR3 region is CASSPRGTSGNTIYF. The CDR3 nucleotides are TGTGCCAGCAGTCCCAGAGGTACCTCTGGAAACACCATATATTTT.

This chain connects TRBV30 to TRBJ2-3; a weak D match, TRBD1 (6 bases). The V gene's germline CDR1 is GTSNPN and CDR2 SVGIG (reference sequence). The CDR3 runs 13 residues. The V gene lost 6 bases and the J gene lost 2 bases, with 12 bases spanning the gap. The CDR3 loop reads CACRGTATDTQYF. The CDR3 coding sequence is TGTGCCTGTAGGGGGACGGCCACAGATACGCAGTATTTT.

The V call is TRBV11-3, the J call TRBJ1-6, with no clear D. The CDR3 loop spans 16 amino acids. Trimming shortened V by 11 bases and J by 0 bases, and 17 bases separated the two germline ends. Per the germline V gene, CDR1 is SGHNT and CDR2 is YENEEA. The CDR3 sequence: CAWSWRPSSYNSPLHF. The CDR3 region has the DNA TGTGCCTGGTCCTGGCGCCCTAGCTCCTATAATTCACCCCTCCACTTT. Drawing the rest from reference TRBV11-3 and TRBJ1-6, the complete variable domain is EAGVVQSPRYKIIEKKQPVAFWCNPISGHNTLYWYLQNLGQGPELLIRYENEEAVDDSQLPKDRFSAERLKGVDSTLKIQPAELGDSAVYLCAWSWRPSSYNSPLHFGNGTRLTVT.

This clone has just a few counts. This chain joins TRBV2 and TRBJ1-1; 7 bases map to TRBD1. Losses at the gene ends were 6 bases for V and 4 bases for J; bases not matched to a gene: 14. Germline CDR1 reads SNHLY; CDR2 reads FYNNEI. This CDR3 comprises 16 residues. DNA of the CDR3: TGTGCCAGCAGCCCCTCCCCCAGGGGGGTAGGCACTGAAGCTTTCTTT. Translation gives CASSPSPRGVGTEAFF.

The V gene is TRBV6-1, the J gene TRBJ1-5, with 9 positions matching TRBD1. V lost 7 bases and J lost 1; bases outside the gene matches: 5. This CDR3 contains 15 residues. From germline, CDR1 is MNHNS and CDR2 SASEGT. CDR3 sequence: CASTRTGESNQPQHF. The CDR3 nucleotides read TGTGCCAGCACTAGGACAGGGGAAAGCAATCAGCCCCAGCATTTT.

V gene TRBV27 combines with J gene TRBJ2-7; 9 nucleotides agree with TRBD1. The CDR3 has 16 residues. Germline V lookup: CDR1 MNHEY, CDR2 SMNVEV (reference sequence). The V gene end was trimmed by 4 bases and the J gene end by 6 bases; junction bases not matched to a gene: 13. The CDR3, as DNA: TGTGCCAGCAGTTCAACCTGGGACAGGGTAGCCAGCGAGCAGTACTTC. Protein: CASSSTWDRVASEQYF.

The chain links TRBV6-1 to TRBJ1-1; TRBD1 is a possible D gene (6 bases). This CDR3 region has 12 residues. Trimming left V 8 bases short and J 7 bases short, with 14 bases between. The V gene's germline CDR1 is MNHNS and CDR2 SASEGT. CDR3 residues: CASRRGVDEAFF. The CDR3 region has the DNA TGTGCCAGCCGCAGGGGTGTGGATGAAGCTTTCTTT.

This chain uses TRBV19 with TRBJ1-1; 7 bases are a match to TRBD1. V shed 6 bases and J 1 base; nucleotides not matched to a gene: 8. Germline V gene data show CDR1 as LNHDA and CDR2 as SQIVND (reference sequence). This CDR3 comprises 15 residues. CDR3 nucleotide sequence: TGTGCCAGTAGGGTACAGGGGAAAGGGAACACTGAAGCTTTCTTT. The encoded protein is CASRVQGKGNTEAFF.

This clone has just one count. In DNA form, the CDR3 reads TGTGCCAGCAGCCCCGGCGGACCCGACTACGAGCAGTACTTC. Protein: CASSPGGPDYEQYF. The chain joins TRBV9 to TRBJ2-7; no definite D call. Germline loops: CDR1 SGDLS, CDR2 YYNGEE. The V and J ends lost 4 bases and 3 bases respectively, with 14 bases between them. This CDR3 region has 14 residues.

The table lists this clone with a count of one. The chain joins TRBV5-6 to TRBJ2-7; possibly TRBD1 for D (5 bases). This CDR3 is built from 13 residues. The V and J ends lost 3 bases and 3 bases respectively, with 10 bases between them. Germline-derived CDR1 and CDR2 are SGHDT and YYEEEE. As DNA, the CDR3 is TGTGCCAGCAGCTCGACAGACGACTACGAGCAGTACTTC. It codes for CASSSTDDYEQYF.

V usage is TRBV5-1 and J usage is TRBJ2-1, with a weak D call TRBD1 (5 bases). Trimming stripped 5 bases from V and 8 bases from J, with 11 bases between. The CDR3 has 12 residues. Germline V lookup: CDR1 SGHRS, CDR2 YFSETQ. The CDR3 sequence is CASRSGNHEQFF. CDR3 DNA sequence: TGCGCCAGCAGATCAGGGAACCATGAGCAGTTCTTC.

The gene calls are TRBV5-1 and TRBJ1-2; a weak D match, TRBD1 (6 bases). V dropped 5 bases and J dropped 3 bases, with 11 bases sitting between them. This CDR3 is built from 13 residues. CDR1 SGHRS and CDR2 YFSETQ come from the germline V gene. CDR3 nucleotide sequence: TGCGCCAGCAGGCCAGGGGAGGACTATGGCTACACCTTC. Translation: CASRPGEDYGYTF.

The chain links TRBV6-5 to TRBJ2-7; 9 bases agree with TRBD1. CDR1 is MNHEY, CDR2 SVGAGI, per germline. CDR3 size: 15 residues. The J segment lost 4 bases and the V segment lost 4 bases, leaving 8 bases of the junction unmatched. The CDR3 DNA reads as TGTGCCAGCAGTTCGCGGACAGGGGTGGCGTACGAGCAGTACTTC. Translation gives CASSSRTGVAYEQYF.

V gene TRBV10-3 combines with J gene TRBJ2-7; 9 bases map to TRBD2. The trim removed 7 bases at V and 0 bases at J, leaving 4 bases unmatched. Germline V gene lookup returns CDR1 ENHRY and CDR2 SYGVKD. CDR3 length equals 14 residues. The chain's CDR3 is CAIKELAGSYEQYF. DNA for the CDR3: TGTGCCATCAAGGAACTAGCGGGCTCCTACGAGCAGTACTTC.

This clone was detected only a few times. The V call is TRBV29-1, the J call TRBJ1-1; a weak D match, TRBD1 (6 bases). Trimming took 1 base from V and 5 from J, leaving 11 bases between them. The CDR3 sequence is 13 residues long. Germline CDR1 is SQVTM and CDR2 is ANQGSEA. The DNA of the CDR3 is TGCAGCGTTGAAGGTACAGGGCAAACTGAAGCTTTCTTT. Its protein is CSVEGTGQTEAFF. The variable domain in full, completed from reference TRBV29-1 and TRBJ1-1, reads SAVISQKPSRDICQRGTSLTIQCQVDSQVTMMFWYRQQPGQSLTLIATANQGSEATYESGFVIDKFPISRPNLTFSTLTVSNMSPEDSSIYLCSVEGTGQTEAFFGQGTRLTVV.

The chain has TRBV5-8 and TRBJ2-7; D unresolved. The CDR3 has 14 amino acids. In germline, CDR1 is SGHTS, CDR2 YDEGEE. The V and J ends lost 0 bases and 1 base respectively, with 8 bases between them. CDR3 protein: CASSLAKGSYEQYF. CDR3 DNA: TGTGCCAGCAGCTTGGCCAAAGGGTCCTACGAGCAGTACTTC.

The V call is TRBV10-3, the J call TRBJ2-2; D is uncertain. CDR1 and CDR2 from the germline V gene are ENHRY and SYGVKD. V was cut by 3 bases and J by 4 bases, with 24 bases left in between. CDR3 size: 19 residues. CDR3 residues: CAISDPQGLRRSTTGELFF. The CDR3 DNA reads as TGTGCCATCAGTGATCCCCAAGGCCTACGGCGGAGTACCACCGGGGAGCTGTTTTTT.

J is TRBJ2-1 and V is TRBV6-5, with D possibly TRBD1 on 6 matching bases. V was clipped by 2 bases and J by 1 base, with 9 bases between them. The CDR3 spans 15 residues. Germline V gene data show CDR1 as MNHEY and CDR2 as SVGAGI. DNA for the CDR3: TGTGCCAGCAGTTACACAGGGCGGTCCTACAATGAGCAGTTCTTC. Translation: CASSYTGRSYNEQFF.

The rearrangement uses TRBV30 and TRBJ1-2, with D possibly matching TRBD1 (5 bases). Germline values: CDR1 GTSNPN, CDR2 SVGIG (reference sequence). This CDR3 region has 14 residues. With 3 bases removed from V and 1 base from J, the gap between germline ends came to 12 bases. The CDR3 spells CAWSRQGHNYGYTF. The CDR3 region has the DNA TGTGCCTGGAGCAGGCAGGGCCATAACTATGGCTACACCTTC.

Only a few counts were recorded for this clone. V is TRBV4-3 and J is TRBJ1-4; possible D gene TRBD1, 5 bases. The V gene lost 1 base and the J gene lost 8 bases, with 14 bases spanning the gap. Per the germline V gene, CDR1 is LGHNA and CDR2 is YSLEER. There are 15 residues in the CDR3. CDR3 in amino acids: CASSQVARVEEKLFF. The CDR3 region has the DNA TGCGCCAGCAGCCAAGTGGCCAGGGTTGAGGAAAAACTGTTTTTT.

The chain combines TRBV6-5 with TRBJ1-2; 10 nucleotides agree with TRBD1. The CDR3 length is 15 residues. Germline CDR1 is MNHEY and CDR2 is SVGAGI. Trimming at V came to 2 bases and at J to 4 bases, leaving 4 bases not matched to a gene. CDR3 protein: CASSYETGGFYGYTF. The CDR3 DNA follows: TGTGCCAGCAGTTACGAGACAGGGGGCTTCTATGGCTACACCTTC.

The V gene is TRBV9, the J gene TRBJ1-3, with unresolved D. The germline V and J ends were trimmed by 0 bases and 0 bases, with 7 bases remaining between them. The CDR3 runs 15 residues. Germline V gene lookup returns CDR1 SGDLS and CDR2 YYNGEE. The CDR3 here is CASSVEGNSGNTIYF. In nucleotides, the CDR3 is TGTGCCAGCAGCGTAGAAGGGAACTCTGGAAACACCATATATTTT.

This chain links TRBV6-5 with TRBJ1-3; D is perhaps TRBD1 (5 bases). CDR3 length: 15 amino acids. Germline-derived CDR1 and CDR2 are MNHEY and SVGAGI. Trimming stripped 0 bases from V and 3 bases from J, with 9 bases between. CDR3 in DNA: TGTGCCAGCAGTTACTCGGGCAGGGATGGAAACACCATATATTTT. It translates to CASSYSGRDGNTIYF.

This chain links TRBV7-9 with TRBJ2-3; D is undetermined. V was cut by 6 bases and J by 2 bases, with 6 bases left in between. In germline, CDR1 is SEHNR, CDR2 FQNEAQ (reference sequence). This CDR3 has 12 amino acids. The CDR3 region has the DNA TGTGCCAGCAGTTCTCTCACAGATACGCAGTATTTT. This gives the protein CASSSLTDTQYF.

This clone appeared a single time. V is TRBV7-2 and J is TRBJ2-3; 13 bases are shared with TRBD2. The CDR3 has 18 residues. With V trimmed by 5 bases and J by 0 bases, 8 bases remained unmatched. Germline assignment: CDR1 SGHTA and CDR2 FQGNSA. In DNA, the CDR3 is TGTGCCAGCAGCCGGACTAGCGGGGGTTCCCCTAGCACAGATACGCAGTATTTT. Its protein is CASSRTSGGSPSTDTQYF.

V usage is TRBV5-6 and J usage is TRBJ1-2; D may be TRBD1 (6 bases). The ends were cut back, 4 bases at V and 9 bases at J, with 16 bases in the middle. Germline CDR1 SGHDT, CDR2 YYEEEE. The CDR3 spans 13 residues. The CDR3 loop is CASSAGHSTSYTF. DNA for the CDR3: TGTGCCAGCAGCGCGGGACATTCGACAAGCTACACCTTC. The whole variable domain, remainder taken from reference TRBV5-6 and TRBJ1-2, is DAGVTQSPTHLIKTRGQQVTLRCSPKSGHDTVSWYQQALGQGPQFIFQYYEEEERQRGNFPDRFSGHQFPNYSSELNVNALLLGDSALYLCASSAGHSTSYTFGSGTRLTVV.

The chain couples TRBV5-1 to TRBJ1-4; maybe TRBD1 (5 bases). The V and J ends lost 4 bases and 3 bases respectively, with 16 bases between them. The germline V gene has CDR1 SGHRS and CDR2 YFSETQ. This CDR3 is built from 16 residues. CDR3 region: CASSPGEGTSNEKLFF. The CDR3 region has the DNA TGCGCCAGCAGCCCGGGGGAGGGTACCTCTAATGAAAAACTGTTTTTT.

Here the CDR3 reads CASSLGAGTSYEQYF. The CDR3 DNA sequence: TGTGCCAGCAGCTTAGGGGCAGGAACCTCCTACGAGCAGTACTTC. The chain recombines TRBV13 with TRBJ2-7; D is undetermined. There are 15 residues in the CDR3. V was pared by 0 bases and J by 0 bases, with 9 bases between. The germline CDR1 and CDR2 sequences are PRHDT and FYEKMQ (reference sequence).